This TCR beta chain was found in a study of PD-1 blockade in classical Hodgkin lymphoma. Notes on the study in general: Newly diagnosed patients had diversity similar to the baseline diversity of complete responders. In CD4+ cells, TCR diversity went up significantly by C4D1, but in CD8+ cells it did not. Reasons behind the repertoire differences stay unclear, perhaps disease activity or earlier therapy. Patients starting nivolumab under 1 year after ASCT were excluded.

With regard to this clone: Its antigen is currently unknown.

Germline assignment: CDR1 MRHNA and CDR2 SNTAGT. Trimming removed 4 bases at V and 7 bases at J, with 8 bases between. The CDR3 is made up of 13 amino acids. This table comes from immunoSEQ multiplex PCR, and its TCRdb copy is limited to in-frame clones, with some not included. The sample has more than 140,000 clones; under 85% are singletons. Autologous stem cell transplantation was followed by relapse in every patient, and brentuximab vedotin exposure varied. The sequence was collected from a human donor with classical Hodgkin lymphoma. The source material was peripheral blood mononuclear cells (PBMCs), sampled before the second cycle of nivolumab. The genes are TRBV6-4 and TRBJ1-6; D ambiguous. In DNA, the CDR3 is TGTGCCAGCAGTGGGCAGATCAATTCACCCCTCCACTTT. This translates into CASSGQINSPLHF.